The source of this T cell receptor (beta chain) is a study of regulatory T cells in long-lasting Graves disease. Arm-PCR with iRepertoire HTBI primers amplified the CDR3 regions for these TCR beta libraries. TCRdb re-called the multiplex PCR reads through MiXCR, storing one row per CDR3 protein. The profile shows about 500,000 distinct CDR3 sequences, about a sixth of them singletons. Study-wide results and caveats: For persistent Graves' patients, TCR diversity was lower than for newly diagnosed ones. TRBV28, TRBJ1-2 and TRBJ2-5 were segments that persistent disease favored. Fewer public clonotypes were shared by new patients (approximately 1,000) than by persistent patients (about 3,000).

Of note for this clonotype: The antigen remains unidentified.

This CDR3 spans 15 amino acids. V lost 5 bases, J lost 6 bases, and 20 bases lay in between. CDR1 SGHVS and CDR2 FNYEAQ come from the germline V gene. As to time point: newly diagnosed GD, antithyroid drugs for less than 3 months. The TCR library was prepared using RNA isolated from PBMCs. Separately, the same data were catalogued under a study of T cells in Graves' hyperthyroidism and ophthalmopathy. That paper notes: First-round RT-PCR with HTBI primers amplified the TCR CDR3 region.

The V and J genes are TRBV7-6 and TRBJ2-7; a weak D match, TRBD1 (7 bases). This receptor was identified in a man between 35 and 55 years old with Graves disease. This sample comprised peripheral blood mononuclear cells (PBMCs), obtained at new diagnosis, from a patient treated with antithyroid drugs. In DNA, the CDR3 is TGTGCCAGCAGCCTAATGGAGGGGGCCGTCTCCGAGCAGTACTTC. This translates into CASSLMEGAVSEQYF.